The entry below gives a single T cell receptor beta chain sequence along with its context. Under the authors' procedure: Amplification of reference gene primers provided the estimated nucleated cell counts. The data were produced by immunoSEQ multiplex PCR, yet TCRdb's version contains in-frame clones alone and is incomplete. D and trimming come from the DNA, and the V and J calls and clone size come from that table. The sample shows under 200,000 clones, around 82% of them seen only once. This sample is part of a study of blood T cell repertoires in COVID-19. Turning to the study itself: Material from acute and convalescent COVID-19 was sourced from the United States, Italy and Spain. From T cells, B-cell-depleted T cells, or PBMCs came the material, which was cDNA or gDNA.

The CDR3 is 13 residues long. V lost 7 bases, J lost 5 bases, and 14 bases lay in between. The germline V gene has CDR1 MNHEY and CDR2 SVGAGI. Source material: peripheral blood. This chain uses TRBV6-5 with TRBJ2-5; weak D call: TRBD1 (6 bases). The receptor's source is a man aged 55 to 70 who had recovered from COVID-19. CDR3 sequence (DNA): TGTGCCAGCATGTGGACAAGGGGGGAGACCCAGTACTTC. Residues: CASMWTRGETQYF.